The subject of this entry is one T cell receptor (beta chain). Its antigen remains unidentified. This sample is drawn from a study of T cells in narcolepsy. Sequenced by immunoSEQ multiplex PCR; TCRdb stores in-frame clones only, minus some. Of around 24,000 clones in the sample, roughly four fifths were seen once. CDR1 is MDHEN, CDR2 SYDVKM, per germline. The CDR3 length is 12 residues. With 6 bases removed from V and 4 bases from J, the gap between germline ends came to 9 bases. General study points: HCRT-specific and TRIB2-specific autoreactive clonotypes appeared among same-patient CSF and blood CD4+ clonotypes.

Sequencing was performed on CD45RA- memory CD4+ T cells from PBMCs. The sequence was obtained from a human donor with narcolepsy. The rearrangement joins TRBV28 to TRBJ2-5; D uncertain. CDR3 sequence reads: CASRPSAETQYF. CDR3 coding DNA: TGTGCCAGCAGACCTAGTGCAGAGACCCAGTACTTC.